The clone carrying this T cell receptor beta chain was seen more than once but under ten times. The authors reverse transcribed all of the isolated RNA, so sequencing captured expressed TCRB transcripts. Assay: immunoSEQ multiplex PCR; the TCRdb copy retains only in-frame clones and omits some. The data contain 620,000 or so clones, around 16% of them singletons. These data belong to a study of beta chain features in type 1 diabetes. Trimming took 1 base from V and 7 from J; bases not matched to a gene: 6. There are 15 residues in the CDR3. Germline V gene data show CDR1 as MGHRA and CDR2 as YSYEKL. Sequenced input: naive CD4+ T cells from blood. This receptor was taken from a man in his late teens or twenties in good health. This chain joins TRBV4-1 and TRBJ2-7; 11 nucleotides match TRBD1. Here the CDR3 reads CASSQVGQGAGEQYF. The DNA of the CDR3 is TGCGCCAGCAGCCAAGTAGGACAGGGGGCGGGGGAGCAGTACTTC.